Below, one T cell receptor beta chain is given with its context. Antigen specificity is unknown. V was clipped by 11 bases and J by 5 bases, with 18 bases between them. Germline V lookup: CDR1 MNHEY, CDR2 SVGAGI. The CDR3 has 13 amino acids. This entry comes from a study of shared clonotypes between healthy human individuals. Regarding the study as a whole: Of the naive CD4 clonotypes, 4% to 5% were shared across several donors.

Clones were sequenced by immunoSEQ multiplex PCR, and TCRdb holds only the in-frame ones, with some missing. The table shows under 600,000 clones, with more than 95% occurring only once. The chain couples TRBV6-5 to TRBJ2-5; D may be TRBD1 (5 bases). The sequence came from a woman in her twenties or thirties in good health. The sample was naive CD4+ T cells sorted from blood. Sample subset: CD45RA+ positively selected. The DNA for the CDR3 is TGTGCCGAGGCCGCCCGGACATTCGAGACCCAGTACTTC. As protein: CAEAARTFETQYF.